This TCR beta chain was documented in a study of cytomegalovirus exposure and HLA in healthy donors listed by TCRdb under 2017. Concerning the study at large: According to an earlier analysis of 450 to 650 of the donors, some 170 million T cells yielded roughly 110 million unique TCR beta sequences and around 300 Gb of sequence data. Of the approximately 400 genotyped donors, roughly 80% were placed in the genetic ancestry cluster associated with self-reported Caucasian donors. Among some 410 genotyped donors of the cohort, an average of approximately 240,000 unique TCR beta nucleotide sequences were sequenced per donor, roughly 18% of them non-productive. A later genetic analysis took genome-wide SNP genotypes for about 65% of the roughly 670 donors and used that subset as a discovery cohort. All discovery cohort repertoires had been generated on a single sequencing platform. An earlier analysis of nearly 600 of the donors applied high-throughput TCR beta sequencing to assess whether each TCR beta V gene segment acted as functional or pseudogenic. Alongside the repertoire data, information on donor age, sex, ethnicity and CMV serostatus was compiled. The study was designed to test whether signatures of past pathogen exposure could be identified by cataloging public T cell receptors. An early release that covered about 600 HLA-typed donors contained about 300 gigabases of sequencing data and around 85 million unique TCR sequences. The study used immunosequencing to profile the T cell repertoires of 666 subjects and linked those repertoires to cytomegalovirus serostatus. HLA typing covered class I and class II loci at four-digit resolution. Four or five DR-DQ haplotypes were handled as single units for association and clustering because linkage in the cohort was strong. Typing coverage varied by locus: roughly 620-640 donors for A, B, C, DRB1 and DQB1; 522 for DQA1; approximately 610 for DPA1; under 490 for DPB1. The later analysis used no new phenotypic data to find candidate immune exposures, relying instead on TCR beta sequences and their occurrence across donors. In addition to the first cohort of roughly 670 subjects, a separate validation cohort of approximately 120 different subjects was used. High-throughput TCR immunosequencing, statistical association of individual TCRs with disease status, and machine learning were combined to predict cytomegalovirus infection status. In a later analysis, previously published TCR beta repertoires from more than 500 donors were re-analyzed and high-resolution HLA genotyping was added so that TCR occurrence patterns could be studied. Summary of the overall study and its limitations: It was suggested by the authors that the approach could potentially be generalized to other disease states and immunological phenotypes. In a later analysis, the rate of TCR association differed among HLA loci, with DRB1 alleles having the most associated TCRs and HLA-C alleles having the fewest. The study listed 150 to 200 TCR beta chains as associated with cytomegalovirus. When HLA alleles, especially DR and DQ, strongly co-occurred, attributing TCR associations to individual alleles was difficult. In a later genetic analysis, a missense DCLRE1C variant was associated with V-gene and J-gene trimming of TCR beta chains, and the association was replicated in an independent cohort. Presence/absence analyses assumed roughly uniform sequencing depth across donors, an assumption that may not hold. Most TCR sequences were observed very rarely across donors, whereas some public TCRs were present in many individuals. In vitro tests confirmed that a few of the cytomegalovirus-associated TCR beta chains recognize cytomegalovirus antigens. Because HLA typing was unavailable for some donors at each locus, only the typed subset was used in association tests. Most CMV-associated TCR beta chains appeared to be HLA-restricted in a later analysis, and the HLA associations seemed to be driven largely by CMV exposure. Because the 87-base-pair reads could not distinguish some IMGT-functional V segments, including TRBV6-2 and TRBV6-3, those segments were excluded. A later analysis associated 15,000 to 20,000 TCR beta sequences with specific HLA alleles at a false discovery rate of 0.05. The sequencing pipeline was judged likely to have produced a cluster of highly shared sequence variants as a technical artifact. Some 16 rarely observed V segments, including chromosome 9 orphons, were excluded from the earlier analysis of several hundred of the donors because counts were too low. A further reported finding was that TCR beta sequences accurately predicted the HLA-A and HLA-B alleles for most subjects in the first cohort. In a later genetic analysis, fewer N-insertions in productive TCRs were reported among donors in an Asian-associated ancestry cluster than the 666-donor mean. A later analysis reported that several top co-occurrence clusters appeared linked to parvovirus B19, influenza, CMV and Epstein-Barr virus. Immune exposure information for the cohort was limited to CMV serostatus. This cohort had only TCR beta chains sequenced, and the lack of alpha or paired-chain data limited which features could be detected. Broadly in line with IMGT annotations, most TCR beta V segments showed up in productive rearrangements about 90% or about 30% of the time in an earlier analysis of about 500 of the donors. Correlated functional status among segregating V segments might be attributable to linkage disequilibrium, but an unknown experimental factor could not be ruled out. In a later analysis, HLA-associated TCR beta chains showed more clonal expansion and lower generation probabilities than non-associated chains that were equally common. In both the original and validation cohorts, the classifier was reported to diagnose cytomegalovirus status with high specificity and sensitivity.

Points on this clone: There is no known antigen for this receptor.

The cohort was made up of approximately 700 healthy bone marrow donors. At the time of sampling, all cohort members were nominally healthy, though unrecorded immune exposures were likely present. The donor was CMV seropositive and was included in the group of almost 300 seropositive cohort members. Each donor provided a peripheral blood sample, and peripheral blood mononuclear cells were used for TCR beta sequencing. The Qiagen DNeasy Blood Extraction Kit was used to extract genomic DNA from the blood cell samples. Receptor amplification or capture employed the immunoSEQ multiplex PCR assay. For the multiplex PCR, a mixture combining 60 forward primers for TCR Vbeta segments and 13 reverse primers for TCR Jbeta segments was used. A multiplex PCR assay on genomic DNA amplified the CDR3 region of rearranged TCR beta genes. The amplified TCR beta libraries were sequenced on the Illumina HiSeq System as 87-base-pair reads. The paper's processing steps were these. A later analysis tallied roughly 80 million unique TCR beta chains across the 666 repertoires, and around 10 million of those chains were shared by two or more donors. Raw reads were error-corrected and collapsed into unique sequences by a nearest-neighbor algorithm in which closely related sequences were merged to remove PCR and sequencing errors. CDR3 sequences were aligned to IMGT reference sequences to assign V, D and J gene segments. For a sequence to be retained, at least a six-nucleotide match to both a V gene segment and a J gene segment was required. Rearrangements were called productive when the CDR3 lacked stop codons and stayed in frame with V and J; all others were non-productive. CDR3 was defined by IMGT convention, running from the second conserved V-encoded cysteine to the conserved J-encoded phenylalanine. The earlier analysis of about 640 of the donors excluded any sequence lacking an unambiguous match to a single V gene segment. In an earlier analysis of some 590 of the donors, a V segment was called functional when productive rearrangements were above 56.7%, and segregating when the standard deviation between donors exceeded 5%. A statistical classification framework was developed to diagnose cytomegalovirus status using the catalog of TCR beta chain sequences. In a later analysis, TCR nucleotide sequences were compared against IMGT/GENE-DB human TR gene sequences so that V and J genes could be assigned. The TCRdist pipeline was used in a later analysis to assign CDR3 sequences and most-parsimonious VDJ recombination scenarios. A later analysis defined each TCR beta chain by its CDR3 amino acid sequence plus V-gene family, and excluded reads lacking a unique V-gene family. As a way to deal with suspected cross-contamination and a sequencing artifact, a later analysis dropped hundreds of nucleotide sequences that were highly shared and had low generation probability. For each public chain, a later analysis derived a clonal expansion index from normalized ranks of inferred template counts within each repertoire. Generation probabilities in a later analysis came from a VDJ recombination model fitted to out-of-frame rearrangements, and those results were checked against IGoR. In a later analysis, TCR-TCR, TCR-HLA and TCR-CMV co-occurrence was scored with hypergeometric tests, and a repertoire-size bias correction was applied to TCR pairs. A later analysis estimated false discovery rates by permuting HLA or CMV assignments 20 times. In a later analysis, co-occurring TCRs were grouped using DBSCAN, with TCRdist sequence similarity added in when clustering inside HLA-allele-positive subsets. Co-occurrence clustering excluded repertoires with fewer than 30,000 or more than 120,000 public chains, plus five with anomalous nucleotide sharing. TCRdb obtained this table from immuneACCESS and retained in-frame rearrangements with V and J assigned. These tables miss some clones; where compared with another copy, unresolved V genes account for less than half of the shortfall, and the remainder is unexplained. That table supplies the V and J calls and clone size; D and trimming were determined from the DNA. The sample table on file contains around 25,000 clones. About 16% of the sample is taken by the ten largest.

The germline V gene yields LGHNA for CDR1 and YSLEER for CDR2. Trimming removed 3 bases from V and 0 bases from J; the gene matches leave 5 bases unexplained. The CDR3 sequence holds 16 residues, the cysteine and phenylalanine included. Only CDR3 DNA is held: 48 bases, read in frame from base 1. The clonotype originates from a male donor in good health and CMV-seropositive. This chain joins TRBV4-3 to TRBJ1-2, with TRBD1 identical over 9 junction bases. Sequenced material: PBMCs. DNA sequence: TGCGCCAGCAGCCAGGGACAGGGCGGACCTAACTATGGCTACACCTTC. Its product reads: CASSQGQGGPNYGYTF.